Presented here are 25 T cell receptor beta chains from one specimen sequenced in a study of somatic mutations in cytotoxic T cells in rheumatoid arthritis. Clones were read by immunoSEQ multiplex PCR, and TCRdb kept only the in-frame ones, dropping some. This table has about 5,000 clones, roughly 85% appearing once. Sequencing was performed on CD8+ T cells sorted from blood. The receptors come from an adult with rheumatoid arthritis.

The genes are TRBV5-1 and TRBJ2-7; D is ambiguous. Germline V gene lookup returns CDR1 SGHRS and CDR2 YFSETQ. The CDR3 loop spans 13 amino acids. The germline V and J ends were trimmed by 2 bases and 3 bases, with 9 bases remaining between them. The CDR3 bases are TGCGCCAGCAGCTTAGGGCATAGCTACGAGCAGTACTTC. Protein sequence: CASSLGHSYEQYF.

V usage is TRBV19 and J usage is TRBJ1-1, with 9 positions matching TRBD1. The CDR3 contains 14 residues. The trim removed 8 bases at V and 5 bases at J, leaving 9 bases unmatched. Germline V gene data show CDR1 as LNHDA and CDR2 as SQIVND (reference sequence). CDR3 bases: TGTGCCAGTCGCCCCACAGGGGGCTGGACTGAAGCTTTCTTT. Residues: CASRPTGGWTEAFF.

The CDR3 protein is CASSFVGELFF. Written as DNA, the CDR3 is TGTGCCAGCAGCTTTGTTGGGGAGCTGTTTTTT. The chain employs TRBV11-2 and TRBJ2-2; D not certain. This CDR3 contains 11 residues. Germline CDR1 and CDR2: SGHAT and FQNNGV. V lost 3 bases and J 8 bases, leaving 4 bases between the germline ends. The variable domain in full, with the rest retrieved from reference TRBV11-2 and TRBJ2-2, is EAGVAQSPRYKIIEKRQSVAFWCNPISGHATLYWYQQILGQGPKLLIQFQNNGVVDDSQLPKDRFSAERLKGVDSTLKIQPAKLEDSAVYLCASSFVGELFFGEGSRLTVL.

The rearrangement joins TRBV9 to TRBJ2-2; the match to TRBD1 covers 9 bases. V lost 3 bases to trimming and J lost 7 bases; unmatched junction nucleotides: 10. CDR1 is SGDLS and CDR2 is YYNGEE in the germline V gene. This CDR3 has 16 amino acids. The CDR3 region is CASSAPRGQGIGELFF. CDR3 in DNA: TGTGCCAGCAGCGCGCCTAGGGGACAGGGAATCGGGGAGCTGTTTTTT.

CDR3 in amino acids: CASGPTRGTYNEQFF. For the CDR3, the DNA is TGTGCTAGTGGGCCGACGAGGGGGACCTACAATGAGCAGTTCTTC. The chain carries TRBV12-5 and TRBJ2-1, with D possibly being TRBD1 (6 bases). CDR3 length equals 15 residues. Germline V lookup: CDR1 LGHNT, CDR2 FRNRAP. The V and J ends lost 6 bases and 2 bases respectively, with 14 bases between them.

The rearrangement uses TRBV5-7 and TRBJ2-7, with 7 bases lining up with TRBD1. TRBV5-7 is classed as an ORF, of uncertain function. The CDR3 is 14 amino acids. Trimming cost V 5 bases and J 2 bases; bases outside gene matches: 7. The CDR3 nucleotides read TGTGCCAGCAGTCGGACAGGTTCCCCCTACGAGCAGTACTTC. Amino acids: CASSRTGSPYEQYF.

The gene calls are TRBV29-1 and TRBJ2-2, with TRBD1 as a possible D gene (6 bases). Trimming took off 5 bases at V and 0 bases at J, with 13 bases between the two ends. CDR1 is SQVTM, CDR2 ANQGSEA, per germline. The CDR3 has 15 residues. In DNA, the CDR3 is TGCAGCGTTAACCGGGACACCGCGAACACCGGGGAGCTGTTTTTT. This translates into CSVNRDTANTGELFF.

The V and J genes are TRBV6-5 and TRBJ1-2; maybe TRBD1 (5 bases). V was clipped by 0 bases and J by 8 bases, with 19 bases between them. The CDR3 spans 16 residues. In germline, CDR1 is MNHEY, CDR2 SVGAGI. As DNA, the CDR3 is TGTGCCAGCAGTTACTCTTCAGGGACTGGGGCAGACGGCTACACCTTC. It yields the protein CASSYSSGTGADGYTF.

In this sample, this clone turned up a few times. The chain carries TRBV7-9 and TRBJ2-1, with D perhaps matching TRBD2 (7 bases). The germline V and J ends were trimmed by 6 bases and 8 bases, with 17 bases remaining between them. From germline, CDR1 is SEHNR and CDR2 FQNEAQ (reference sequence). CDR3 size: 14 residues. DNA of the CDR3: TGTGCCAGCAGTCCTATTACAGGGAGGGATGAGCAGTTCTTC. This codes for CASSPITGRDEQFF.

For the CDR3, the DNA is TGTGCCAGCAGCCAGGGAGCGGGGAGCTCCTACGAGCAGTACTTC. This translates into CASSQGAGSSYEQYF. The chain joins TRBV6-4 to TRBJ2-5, with 7 bases aligning to TRBD2. The tail of the sequence fits TRBJ2-7 better, so the J call may be wrong. Germline V gene sequence: CDR1 MRHNA, CDR2 SNTAGT. CDR3 length: 15 amino acids.

This clone was observed a single time. This chain uses TRBV11-2 with TRBJ2-3; D not resolved. Trimming removed 5 bases from V and 4 bases from J, with 4 bases in between. The CDR3 is made up of 11 amino acids. Per the germline V gene, CDR1 is SGHAT and CDR2 is FQNNGV. CDR3 residues: CASSHPDTQYF. The CDR3 coding sequence is TGTGCCAGCAGCCATCCAGATACGCAGTATTTT.

This rearrangement joins TRBV9 to TRBJ2-1; 8 bases align to TRBD2. This CDR3 is built from 14 residues. J was trimmed by 10 bases and V by 2 bases; bases with no gene match: 8. CDR1 and CDR2 from the germline V gene are SGDLS and YYNGEE. The chain's CDR3 is CASSVREGPVEQFF. DNA of the CDR3: TGTGCCAGCAGCGTTCGGGAGGGCCCGGTAGAGCAGTTCTTC.

This clone was seen once. The chain couples TRBV7-2 to TRBJ2-4; TRBD2 is a possible D gene (7 bases). V lost 5 bases and J lost 9, with 26 bases in between. CDR1 is SGHTA, CDR2 FQGNSA, per germline. This CDR3 is built from 17 residues. CDR3 loop: CASSRFNAGAQSSIQYF. CDR3 bases: TGTGCCAGCAGCCGATTCAATGCGGGGGCCCAGTCCAGCATTCAGTACTTC.

The chain couples TRBV28 to TRBJ2-1; 11 bases agree with TRBD2. The germline CDR1 and CDR2 sequences are MDHEN and SYDVKM. The CDR3 totals 17 residues. With 4 bases clipped from V and 4 bases from J, the junction kept 9 bases outside the gene matches. CDR3: CASSSRTSGSAYNEQFF. Written as DNA, the CDR3 is TGTGCCAGCAGTTCCCGTACTAGCGGGAGCGCGTACAATGAGCAGTTCTTC.

The rearrangement joins TRBV28 to TRBJ1-5; D ambiguous. V was shortened by 7 bases and J by 4 bases, with 5 bases between the two germline ends. CDR3 size: 11 residues. CDR1 is MDHEN and CDR2 is SYDVKM in the germline V gene. The DNA for the CDR3 is TGTGCCAGCATGGGAAATCAGCCCCAGCATTTT. It encodes CASMGNQPQHF.

This clone was recorded a few times. The chain carries TRBV6-1 and TRBJ2-2; 10 bases agree with TRBD2. From germline, CDR1 is MNHNS and CDR2 SASEGT. CDR3 size: 15 residues. The V and J ends lost 2 bases and 5 bases, in that order; junction bases with no gene match: 2. The CDR3 protein is CASSELAGETGELFF. DNA of the CDR3: TGTGCCAGCAGTGAACTAGCGGGAGAGACCGGGGAGCTGTTTTTT.

This rearrangement joins TRBV6-5 to TRBJ2-3; D is perhaps TRBD2 (6 bases). CDR3 length: 13 amino acids. V was shortened by 4 bases and J by 9 bases, with 14 bases between the two germline ends. CDR1 and CDR2 from the germline V gene are MNHEY and SVGAGI. CDR3 sequence (DNA): TGTGCCAGCAGTTCCGGGGGACTCGCGACGCAGTATTTT. Amino acid sequence: CASSSGGLATQYF.

The chain carries TRBV7-9 and TRBJ1-5; perhaps TRBD1 as D (5 bases). The CDR3 has 15 residues. Trimming cost V 4 bases and J 3 bases, with 13 bases left between them. Germline CDR1 and CDR2: SEHNR and FQNEAQ (reference sequence). The CDR3 bases are TGTGCCAGCAGCTCGTCACGGGACTCCAATCAGCCCCAGCATTTT. It specifies CASSSSRDSNQPQHF. The full variable domain, in which reference TRBV7-9 and TRBJ1-5 provide the parts outside the CDR3, is DTGVSQNPRHKITKRGQNVTFRCDPISEHNRLYWYRQTLGQGPEFLTYFQNEAQLEKSRLLSDRFSAERPKGSFSTLEIQRTEQGDSAMYLCASSSSRDSNQPQHFGDGTRLSIL.

This chain connects TRBV10-3 to TRBJ1-2, with D maybe TRBD1 (6 bases). The CDR3 is made up of 13 amino acids. CDR1 is ENHRY, CDR2 SYGVKD, per germline. V lost 3 bases and J 2 bases, leaving 7 bases between the germline ends. The DNA for the CDR3 is TGTGCCATCAGTGATGACAGGAACTATGGCTACACCTTC. Its protein is CAISDDRNYGYTF.

This sequence joins TRBV6-5 and TRBJ1-5, with D hard to call. V was pared by 10 bases and J by 0 bases, with 16 bases between. CDR3 size: 15 residues. Germline V CDR1 and CDR2: MNHEY, SVGAGI. This CDR3 reads CAILLYEDSNQPQHF. CDR3 DNA sequence: TGTGCCATCCTCCTGTACGAGGATAGCAATCAGCCCCAGCATTTT.

The V and J genes are TRBV25-1 and TRBJ1-6; D ambiguous. This CDR3 region has 13 residues. The V end lost 1 base, the J end lost 13 bases, and 11 bases lay between the germline ends. Germline loops: CDR1 MGHDK, CDR2 SYGVNS. This CDR3 is CASSESKLQPLHF. CDR3 in DNA: TGTGCCAGCAGTGAATCCAAACTTCAGCCCCTCCACTTT. Based on the CDR3 plus reference TRBV25-1 and TRBJ1-6, the full variable domain is EADIYQTPRYLVIGTGKKITLECSQTMGHDKMYWYQQDPGMELHLIHYSYGVNSTEKGDLSSESTVSRIRTEHFPLTLESARPSHTSQYLCASSESKLQPLHFGNGTRLTVT.

The chain combines TRBV6-5 with TRBJ2-3; D is possibly TRBD1 (5 bases). V was shortened by 0 bases and J by 3 bases, with 10 bases between the two germline ends. CDR1 is MNHEY, CDR2 SVGAGI, per germline. This CDR3 has 15 amino acids. This CDR3 is CASSYSQELTDTQYF. The CDR3 DNA reads TGTGCCAGCAGTTACTCACAGGAACTTACAGATACGCAGTATTTT.

The rearrangement uses TRBV10-2 and TRBJ2-3; TRBD2 aligns across 10 bases. This CDR3 region has 15 residues. Losses at the gene ends were 8 bases for V and 5 bases for J; bases not matched to a gene: 10. CDR1 is WSHSY, CDR2 SAAADI, per germline. The CDR3 nucleotides are TGCGCCAGCGCGGGGACTAGCGTTTGGGGAGATACGCAGTATTTT. Translated: CASAGTSVWGDTQYF.

A note on this clone: This specimen includes other DNA sequences encoding the same CDR3. The rearrangement links TRBV10-2 to TRBJ2-7, with D perhaps TRBD2 (6 bases). Trimming left V 7 bases short and J 6 bases short, with 22 bases between. Germline-derived CDR1 and CDR2 are WSHSY and SAAADI. The CDR3 is 15 amino acids. CDR3 bases: TGCGCCAGCAATCCGGGAGACTCATTGTTAGCCGAGCAGTACTTC. Translating gives CASNPGDSLLAEQYF.

The chain combines TRBV5-1 with TRBJ2-1; no clear D. Trimming removed 0 bases at V and 2 bases at J, with 9 bases between. The CDR3 covers 15 residues. CDR1 is SGHRS and CDR2 is YFSETQ in the germline V gene. The CDR3 nucleotides are TGCGCCAGCAGCTTGGGGGATCCCACCTACAATGAGCAGTTCTTC. Its translation is CASSLGDPTYNEQFF.